This is a list of T cell receptor beta chains from one sample in a study of cytomegalovirus exposure and HLA in healthy donors. Some clones are missing from TCRdb's copy, which holds only in-frame ones; the method was immunoSEQ multiplex PCR. This repertoire includes about 65,000 clones. The source material was PBMCs. Source of these receptors: a boy younger than 18 in good health and CMV-seronegative. Each CDR3 is given with its conserved first and last residue.

v_call cdr3_aa
TRBV7-6 CASSSTGGNTGELFF
TRBV6-6 CASSLSRGHGNTIYF
TRBV4-1 CASSQPGQGTGELFF
TRBV19 CASSIDRLLDRLKNTEAFF
TRBV9 CASSVAAGGPGDIQYF
TRBV30 CALGQVNEKLFF
TRBV7-9 CASSLLAGGRGETQYF
TRBV5-4 CASSGGTSGANTQYF
TRBV5-1 CASINTEAFF
TRBV4-1 CASSQEGFYEQYF
TRBV5-1 CASSLSGGQETLYF
TRBV18 CASSQLPGESTDTQYF
TRBV5-4 CASSLGPGRRGDEQFF
TRBV25-1 CASSVSPGQDHEKLFF
TRBV19 CASSLQDQPQHF
TRBV9 CASSVGAGVNTGELFF
TRBV19 CASSILPGQGFYGYTF
TRBV27 CATAVGAGYEQYF
TRBV4-3 CASSQGMTGAGNTIYF
TRBV14 CASGTGGDAFF
TRBV7-8 CASSQTRNYEQYF
TRBV7-2 CASSQAPGNTIYF
TRBV5-4 CASSSPTGSNYGYTF
TRBV5-1 CASSPEGRTGPTGELFF
TRBV18 CASSPPGLAHEQYF
TRBV25-1 CASSSSGQGADTQYF
TRBV19 CASSASPGGRTEAFF
TRBV7-6 CASSPMLGSGNTIYF
TRBV30 CAWRQGASGYTF
TRBV6-6 CASRLPGQHTEAFF
TRBV6-1 CASSELSGSRDTQYF
TRBV14 CASSPTSGGLDTQYF
TRBV18 CASSPETGGRFSRYTEAFF
TRBV30 CAWSYRDIYYGTQYF
TRBV5-1 CASSLIAAGTVSYEQYF
TRBV25-1 CASRRTSGGSTDTQYF
TRBV6-1 CASSEEQGLPYEQYF
TRBV4-2 CASSQESSAGGFGNQPQHF
TRBV5-1 CASSLLRGLEGEAFF
TRBV29-1 CSVEAVADTQYF
TRBV6-1 CASSEGTTQETQYF
TRBV10-1 CASSPTTGDREAFF
TRBV19 CASSGAGFVLQPQHF
TRBV2 CASSENPVPTQYF
TRBV7-9 CASSPPGLADNEQFF
TRBV5-1 CASSFQGAGTDTQYF
TRBV6-6 CASSYGGPRTDTQYF
TRBV20-1 CSARARDLAFF